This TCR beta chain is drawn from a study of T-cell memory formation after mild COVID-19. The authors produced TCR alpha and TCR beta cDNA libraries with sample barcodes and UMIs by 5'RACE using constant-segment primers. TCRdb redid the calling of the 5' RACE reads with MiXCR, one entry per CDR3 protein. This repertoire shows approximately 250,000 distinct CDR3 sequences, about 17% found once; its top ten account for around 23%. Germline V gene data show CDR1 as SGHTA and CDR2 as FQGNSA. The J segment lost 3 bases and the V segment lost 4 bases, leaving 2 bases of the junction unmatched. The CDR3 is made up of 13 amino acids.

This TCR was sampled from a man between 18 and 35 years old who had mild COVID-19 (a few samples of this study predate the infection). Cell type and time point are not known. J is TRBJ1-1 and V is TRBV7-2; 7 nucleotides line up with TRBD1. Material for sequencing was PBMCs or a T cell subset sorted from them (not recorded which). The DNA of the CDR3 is TGTGCCAGCAGCTACAGGGGTTACACTGAAGCTTTCTTT. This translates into CASSYRGYTEAFF.